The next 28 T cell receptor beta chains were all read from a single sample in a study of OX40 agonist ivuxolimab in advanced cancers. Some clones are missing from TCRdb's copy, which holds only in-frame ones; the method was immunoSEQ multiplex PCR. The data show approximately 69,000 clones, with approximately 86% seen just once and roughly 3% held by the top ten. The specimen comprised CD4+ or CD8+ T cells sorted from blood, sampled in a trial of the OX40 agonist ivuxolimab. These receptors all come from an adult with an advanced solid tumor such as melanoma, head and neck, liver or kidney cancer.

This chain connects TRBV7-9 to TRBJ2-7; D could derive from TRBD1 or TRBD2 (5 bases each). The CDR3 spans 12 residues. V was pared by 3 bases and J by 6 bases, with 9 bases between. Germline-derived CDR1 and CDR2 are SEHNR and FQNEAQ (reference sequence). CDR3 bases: TGTGCCAGCAGCTTTGTTGGGACCGAGCAGTACTTC. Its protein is CASSFVGTEQYF. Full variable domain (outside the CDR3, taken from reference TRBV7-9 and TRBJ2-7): DTGVSQNPRHKITKRGQNVTFRCDPISEHNRLYWYRQTLGQGPEFLTYFQNEAQLEKSRLLSDRFSAERPKGSFSTLEIQRTEQGDSAMYLCASSFVGTEQYFGPGTRLTVT.

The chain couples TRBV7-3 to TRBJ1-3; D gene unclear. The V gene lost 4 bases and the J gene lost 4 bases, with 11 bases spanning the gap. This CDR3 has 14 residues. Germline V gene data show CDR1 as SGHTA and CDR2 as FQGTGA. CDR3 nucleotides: TGTGCCAGCAGCTCCGGGGTAAACGGAAACACCATATATTTT. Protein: CASSSGVNGNTIYF.

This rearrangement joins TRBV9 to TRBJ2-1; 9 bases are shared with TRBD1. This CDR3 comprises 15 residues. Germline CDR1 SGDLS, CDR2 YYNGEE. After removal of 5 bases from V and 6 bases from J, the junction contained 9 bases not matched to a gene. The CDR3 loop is CASRTGGTGLNEQFF. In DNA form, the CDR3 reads TGTGCCAGCAGGACCGGTGGGACAGGGCTCAATGAGCAGTTCTTC.

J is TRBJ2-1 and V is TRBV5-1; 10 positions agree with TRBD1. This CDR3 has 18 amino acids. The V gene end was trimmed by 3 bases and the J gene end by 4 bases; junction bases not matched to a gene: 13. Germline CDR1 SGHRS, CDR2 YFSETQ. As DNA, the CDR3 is TGCGCCAGCAGCTCCCCCCGACAGGGGGCGAGTGTTTACAATGAGCAGTTCTTC. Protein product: CASSSPRQGASVYNEQFF.

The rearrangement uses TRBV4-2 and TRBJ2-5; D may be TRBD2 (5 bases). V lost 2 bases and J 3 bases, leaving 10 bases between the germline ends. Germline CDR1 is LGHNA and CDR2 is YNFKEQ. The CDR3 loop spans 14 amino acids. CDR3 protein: CASSQNPGEETQYF. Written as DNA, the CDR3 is TGTGCCAGCAGCCAAAATCCCGGGGAAGAGACCCAGTACTTC.

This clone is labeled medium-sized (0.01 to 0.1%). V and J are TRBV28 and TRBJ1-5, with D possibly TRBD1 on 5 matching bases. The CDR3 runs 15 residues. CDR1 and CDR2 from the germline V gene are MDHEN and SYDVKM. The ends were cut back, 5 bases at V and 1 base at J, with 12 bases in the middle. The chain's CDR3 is CASSPRGVSNQPQHF. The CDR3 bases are TGTGCCAGCAGTCCCCGGGGGGTGAGCAATCAGCCCCAGCATTTT.

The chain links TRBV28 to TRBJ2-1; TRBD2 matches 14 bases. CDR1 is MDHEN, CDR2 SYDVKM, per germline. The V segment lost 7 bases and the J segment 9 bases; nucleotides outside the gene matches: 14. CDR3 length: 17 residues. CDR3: CASNEKQGLAGAAEQFF. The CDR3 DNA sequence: TGTGCCAGCAACGAAAAACAGGGACTAGCGGGGGCTGCTGAGCAGTTCTTC. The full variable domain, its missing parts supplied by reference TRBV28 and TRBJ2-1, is DVKVTQSSRYLVKRTGEKVFLECVQDMDHENMFWYRQDPGLGLRLIYFSYDVKMKEKGDIPEGYSVSREKKERFSLILESASTNQTSMYLCASNEKQGLAGAAEQFFGPGTRLTVL.

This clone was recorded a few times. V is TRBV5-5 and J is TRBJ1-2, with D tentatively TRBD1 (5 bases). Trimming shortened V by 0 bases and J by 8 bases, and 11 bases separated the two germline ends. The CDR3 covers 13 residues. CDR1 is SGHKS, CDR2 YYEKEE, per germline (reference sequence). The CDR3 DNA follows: TGTGCCAGCAGCTTGGATCCTTGGGACGGCTACACCTTC. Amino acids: CASSLDPWDGYTF. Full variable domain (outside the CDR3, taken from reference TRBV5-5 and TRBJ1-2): DAGVTQSPTHLIKTRGQQVTLRCSPISGHKSVSWYQQVLGQGPQFIFQYYEKEERGRGNFPDRFSARQFPNYSSELNVNALLLGDSALYLCASSLDPWDGYTFGSGTRLTVV.

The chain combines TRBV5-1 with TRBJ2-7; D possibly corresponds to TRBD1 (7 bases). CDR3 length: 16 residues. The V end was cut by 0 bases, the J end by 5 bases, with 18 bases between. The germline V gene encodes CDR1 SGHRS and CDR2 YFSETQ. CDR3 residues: CASSLGWRGLEDEQYF. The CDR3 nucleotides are TGCGCCAGCAGCTTGGGGTGGAGGGGGCTCGAGGACGAGCAGTACTTC.

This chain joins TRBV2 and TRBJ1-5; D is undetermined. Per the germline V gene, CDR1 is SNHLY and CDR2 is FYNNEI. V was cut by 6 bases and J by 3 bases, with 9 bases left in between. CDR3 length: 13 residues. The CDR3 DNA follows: TGTGCCAGCAGGGAGGAGTTCAATCAGCCCCAGCATTTT. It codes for CASREEFNQPQHF.

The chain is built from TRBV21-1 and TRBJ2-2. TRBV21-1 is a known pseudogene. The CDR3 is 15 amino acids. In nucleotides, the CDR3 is TGTGCCAGCAGCAGCCGGCTCAGCAACACCGGGGAGCTGTTTTTT. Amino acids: CASSSRLSNTGELFF.

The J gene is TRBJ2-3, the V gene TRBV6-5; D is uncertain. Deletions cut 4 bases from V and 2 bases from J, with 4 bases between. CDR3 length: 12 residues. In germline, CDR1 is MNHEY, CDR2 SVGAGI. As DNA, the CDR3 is TGTGCCAGCAGTTCCAACACAGATACGCAGTATTTT. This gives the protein CASSSNTDTQYF.

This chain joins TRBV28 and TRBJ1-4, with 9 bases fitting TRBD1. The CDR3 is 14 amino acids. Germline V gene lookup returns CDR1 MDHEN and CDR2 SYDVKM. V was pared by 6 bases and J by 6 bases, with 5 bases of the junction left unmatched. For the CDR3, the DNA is TGTGCCAGCAGCCCCGGGACAGGGTATGAAAAACTGTTTTTT. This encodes CASSPGTGYEKLFF.

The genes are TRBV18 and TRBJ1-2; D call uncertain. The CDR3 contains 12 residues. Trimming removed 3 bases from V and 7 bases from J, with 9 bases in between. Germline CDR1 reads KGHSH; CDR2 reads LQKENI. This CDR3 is CASSPQESGYTF. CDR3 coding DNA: TGTGCCAGCTCACCGCAGGAGAGTGGCTACACCTTC.

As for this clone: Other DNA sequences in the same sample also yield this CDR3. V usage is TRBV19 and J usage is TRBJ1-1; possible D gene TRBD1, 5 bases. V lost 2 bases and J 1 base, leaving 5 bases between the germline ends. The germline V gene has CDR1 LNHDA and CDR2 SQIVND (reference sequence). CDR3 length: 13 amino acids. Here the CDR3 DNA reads TGTGCCAGTAGTATAAGGGGGAACACTGAAGCTTTCTTT. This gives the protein CASSIRGNTEAFF.

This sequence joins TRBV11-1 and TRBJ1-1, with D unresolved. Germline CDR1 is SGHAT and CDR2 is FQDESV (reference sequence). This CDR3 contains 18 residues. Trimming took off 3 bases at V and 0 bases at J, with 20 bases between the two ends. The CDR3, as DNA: TGTGCCAGCAGCTTTAATTTTTTTGGGGAGGGTGTGAACACTGAAGCTTTCTTT. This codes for CASSFNFFGEGVNTEAFF.

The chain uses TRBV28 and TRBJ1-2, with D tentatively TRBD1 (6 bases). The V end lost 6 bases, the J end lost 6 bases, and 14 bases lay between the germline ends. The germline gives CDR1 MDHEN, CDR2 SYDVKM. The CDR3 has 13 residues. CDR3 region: CASRGTFPDGYTF. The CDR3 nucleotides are TGTGCCAGCAGGGGGACATTTCCCGATGGCTACACCTTC.

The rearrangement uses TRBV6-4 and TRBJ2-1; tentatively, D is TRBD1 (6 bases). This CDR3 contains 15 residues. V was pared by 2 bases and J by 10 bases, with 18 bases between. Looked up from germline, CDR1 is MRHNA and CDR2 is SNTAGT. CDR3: CASSDGPGWGREQFF. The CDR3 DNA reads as TGTGCCAGCAGTGACGGGCCAGGGTGGGGGCGCGAGCAGTTCTTC.

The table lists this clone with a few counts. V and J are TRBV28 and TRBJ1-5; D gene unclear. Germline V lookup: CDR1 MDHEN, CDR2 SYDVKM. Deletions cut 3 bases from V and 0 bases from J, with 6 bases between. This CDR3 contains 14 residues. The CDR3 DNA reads TGTGCCAGCAGTTTTCAAAGTAGCAATCAGCCCCAGCATTTT. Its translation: CASSFQSSNQPQHF.

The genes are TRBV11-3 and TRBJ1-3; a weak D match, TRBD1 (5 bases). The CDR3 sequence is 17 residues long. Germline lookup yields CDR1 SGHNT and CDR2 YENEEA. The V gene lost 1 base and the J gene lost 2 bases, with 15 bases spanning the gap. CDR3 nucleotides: TGTGCCAGCAGCTTAGTTTTGGGCAGGGCAGCTGGAAACACCATATATTTT. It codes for CASSLVLGRAAGNTIYF.

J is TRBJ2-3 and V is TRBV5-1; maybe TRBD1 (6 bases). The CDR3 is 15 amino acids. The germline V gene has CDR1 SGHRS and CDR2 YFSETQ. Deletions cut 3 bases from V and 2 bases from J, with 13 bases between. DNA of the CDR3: TGCGCCAGCAGCTCCTCGACAGGACTCACAGATACGCAGTATTTT. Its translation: CASSSSTGLTDTQYF.

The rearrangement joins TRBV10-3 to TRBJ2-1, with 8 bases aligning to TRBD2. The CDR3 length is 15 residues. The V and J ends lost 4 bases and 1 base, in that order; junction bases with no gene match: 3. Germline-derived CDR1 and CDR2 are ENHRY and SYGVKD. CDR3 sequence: CAISVLAGSYNEQFF. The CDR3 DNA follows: TGTGCCATCAGTGTGCTAGCGGGTTCCTACAATGAGCAGTTCTTC.

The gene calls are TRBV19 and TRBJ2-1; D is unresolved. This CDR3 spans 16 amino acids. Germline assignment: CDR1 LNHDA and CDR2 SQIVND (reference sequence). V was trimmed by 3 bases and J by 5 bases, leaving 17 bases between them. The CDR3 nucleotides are TGTGCCAGTAGTATTAACGGAGCGTTCATGAACAATGAGCAGTTCTTC. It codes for CASSINGAFMNNEQFF.

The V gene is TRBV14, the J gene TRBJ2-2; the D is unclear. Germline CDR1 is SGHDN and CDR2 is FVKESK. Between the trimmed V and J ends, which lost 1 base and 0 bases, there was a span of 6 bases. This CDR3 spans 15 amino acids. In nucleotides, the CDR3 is TGTGCCAGCAGCCAAGGCCTAACGAACACCGGGGAGCTGTTTTTT. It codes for CASSQGLTNTGELFF.

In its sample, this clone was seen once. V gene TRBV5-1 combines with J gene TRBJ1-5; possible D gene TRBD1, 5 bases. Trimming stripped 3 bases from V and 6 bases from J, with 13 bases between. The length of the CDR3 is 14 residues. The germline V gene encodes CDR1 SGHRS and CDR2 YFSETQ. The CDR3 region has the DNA TGCGCCAGCAGCTATGGGGGGGAAAGTCAGCCCCAGCATTTT. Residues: CASSYGGESQPQHF.

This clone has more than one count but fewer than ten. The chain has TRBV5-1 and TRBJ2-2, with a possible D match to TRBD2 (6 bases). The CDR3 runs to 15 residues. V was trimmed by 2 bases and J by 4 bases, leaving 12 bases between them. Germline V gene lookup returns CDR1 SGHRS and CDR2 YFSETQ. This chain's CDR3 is CASSLSQGGTGELFF. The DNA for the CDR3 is TGCGCCAGCAGCTTAAGTCAGGGAGGCACCGGGGAGCTGTTTTTT.

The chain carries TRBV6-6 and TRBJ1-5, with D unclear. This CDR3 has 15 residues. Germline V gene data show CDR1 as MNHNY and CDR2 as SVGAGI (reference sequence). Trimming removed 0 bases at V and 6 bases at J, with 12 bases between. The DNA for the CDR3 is TGTGCCAGCAGTTACTCCCATAGTGCGCCTCAGCCCCAGCATTTT. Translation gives CASSYSHSAPQPQHF.

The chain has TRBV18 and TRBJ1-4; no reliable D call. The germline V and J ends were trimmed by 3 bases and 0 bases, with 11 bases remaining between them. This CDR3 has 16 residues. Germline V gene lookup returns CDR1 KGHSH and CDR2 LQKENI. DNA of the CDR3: TGTGCCAGCTCACCTCCGGCTAGTACAACTAATGAAAAACTGTTTTTT. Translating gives CASSPPASTTNEKLFF.